The entry below describes one TCR beta chain. The sample is drawn from a study of blood T cell repertoires in COVID-19. Study information: Sources were T cells, B-cell-depleted T cells, or PBMCs; the material itself was cDNA or gDNA.

The data were produced by immunoSEQ multiplex PCR, yet TCRdb's version contains in-frame clones alone and is incomplete. The table has around 58,000 clones, roughly nine tenths seen once. CDR1 is SEHNR and CDR2 is FQNEAQ in the germline V gene (reference sequence). The CDR3 contains 16 residues. V was shortened by 1 base and J by 0 bases, with 10 bases between the two germline ends. This receptor was taken from a woman aged 60-70 years with active or convalescent COVID-19. This chain uses TRBV7-9 with TRBJ1-5; D may be TRBD1 (6 bases). The sample comprised peripheral blood. This CDR3 reads CASSLVGGYSNQPQHF. The CDR3 nucleotides are TGTGCCAGCAGCTTAGTAGGGGGATATAGCAATCAGCCCCAGCATTTT.